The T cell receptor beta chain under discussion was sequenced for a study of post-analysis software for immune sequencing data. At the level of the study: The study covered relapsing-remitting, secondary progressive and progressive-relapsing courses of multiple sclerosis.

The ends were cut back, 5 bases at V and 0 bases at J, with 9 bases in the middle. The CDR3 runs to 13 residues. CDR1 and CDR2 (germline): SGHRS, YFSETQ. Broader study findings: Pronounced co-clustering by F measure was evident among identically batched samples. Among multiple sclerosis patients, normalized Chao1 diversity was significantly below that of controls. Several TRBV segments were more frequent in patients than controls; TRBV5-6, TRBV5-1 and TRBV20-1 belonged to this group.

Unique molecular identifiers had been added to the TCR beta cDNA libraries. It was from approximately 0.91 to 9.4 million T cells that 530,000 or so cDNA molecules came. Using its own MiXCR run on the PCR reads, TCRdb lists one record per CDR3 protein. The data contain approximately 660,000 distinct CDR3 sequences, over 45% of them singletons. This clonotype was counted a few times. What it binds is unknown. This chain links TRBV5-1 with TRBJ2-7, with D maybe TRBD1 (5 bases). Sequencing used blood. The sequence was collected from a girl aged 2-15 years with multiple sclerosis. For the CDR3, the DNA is TGCGCCAGCAGACAGGCGAGCTCCTACGAGCAGTACTTC. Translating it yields CASRQASSYEQYF.